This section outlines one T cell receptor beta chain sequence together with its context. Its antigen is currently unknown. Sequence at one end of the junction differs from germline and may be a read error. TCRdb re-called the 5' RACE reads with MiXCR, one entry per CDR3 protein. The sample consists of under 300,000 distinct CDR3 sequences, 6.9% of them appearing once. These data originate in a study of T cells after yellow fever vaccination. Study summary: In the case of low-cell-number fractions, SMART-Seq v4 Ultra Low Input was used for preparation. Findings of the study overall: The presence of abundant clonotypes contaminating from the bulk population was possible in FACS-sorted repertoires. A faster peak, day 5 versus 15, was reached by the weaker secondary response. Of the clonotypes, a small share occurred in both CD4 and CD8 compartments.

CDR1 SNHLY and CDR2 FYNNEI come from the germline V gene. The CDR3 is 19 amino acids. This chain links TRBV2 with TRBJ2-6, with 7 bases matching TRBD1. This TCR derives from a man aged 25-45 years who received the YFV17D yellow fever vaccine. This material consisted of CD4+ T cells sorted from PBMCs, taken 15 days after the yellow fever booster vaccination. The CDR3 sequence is CACSRIRTGTISGANVLTF. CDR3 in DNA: TGTGCCTGCAGTCGAATCAGGACAGGAACCATCTCTGGGGCCAACGTCCTGACTTTC.